This entry is about one T cell receptor (beta chain). These data are taken from a study of T cells in tuberculosis. Germline V gene lookup returns CDR1 SGHTA and CDR2 FQGNSA. This CDR3 comprises 14 residues. The V end lost 4 bases, the J end lost 0 bases, and 7 bases lay between the germline ends. The protocol was immunoSEQ multiplex PCR, while the TCRdb copy is restricted to in-frame clones and leaves out a portion. The sample carries about 23,000 clones, about 97% recorded once. The chain carries TRBV7-2 and TRBJ1-3, with a tentative D call TRBD1 (5 bases). The sample consisted of PBMCs. This clonotype originated in a donor aged 10-30 years with latent tuberculosis or without tuberculosis infection. CDR3 protein: CASSSTVSGNTIYF. Here the CDR3 DNA reads TGTGCCAGCAGCTCGACAGTCTCTGGAAACACCATATATTTT. The variable domain in full, with the rest retrieved from reference TRBV7-2 and TRBJ1-3, is GAGVSQSPSNKVTEKGKDVELRCDPISGHTALYWYRQSLGQGLEFLIYFQGNSAPDKSGLPSDRFSAERTGGSVSTLTIQRTQQEDSAVYLCASSSTVSGNTIYFGEGSWLTVV.